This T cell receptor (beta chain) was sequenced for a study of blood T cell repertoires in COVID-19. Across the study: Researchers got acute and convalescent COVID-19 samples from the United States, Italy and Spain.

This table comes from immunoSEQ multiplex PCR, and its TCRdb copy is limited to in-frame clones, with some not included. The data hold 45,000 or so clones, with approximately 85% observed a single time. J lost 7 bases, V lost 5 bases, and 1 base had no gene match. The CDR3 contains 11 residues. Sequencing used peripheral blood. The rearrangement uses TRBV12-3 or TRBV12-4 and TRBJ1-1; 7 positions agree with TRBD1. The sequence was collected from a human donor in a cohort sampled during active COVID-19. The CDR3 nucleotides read TGTGCCAGCAGTCGGACAGGTGAAGCTTTCTTT. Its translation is CASSRTGEAFF.